This record looks at one TCR beta chain sequence and its context. What it binds is not known. CDR1 is MGHDK, CDR2 SYGVNS, per germline. This CDR3 is 11 amino acids long. Between the trimmed V and J ends, which lost 7 bases and 4 bases, there was a span of 6 bases. The sample is drawn from a study of shared clonotypes between healthy human individuals. As processed by the authors: ImmunoSEQ sequences covered only the junction and lacked quality scores; filtering therefore differed. Profiling relied on immunoSEQ multiplex PCR, and the TCRdb table lists in-frame clones only, not all of them. That table is the source of V, J and clone size, and D and trimming were worked out from the DNA. The sample yields some 2.3 million clones, more than 85% seen once. Points from the study as a whole: Naive subsets generally had larger estimated richness than memory subsets. Approximately 5% was the fraction of naive CD4 clonotypes found shared across a few donors.

The V gene is TRBV25-1, the J gene TRBJ2-3; D uncertain. The specimen was naive CD4+ T cells from PBMCs. Subset defined: CD45RA+ positively selected. The clonotype was recovered from a young man in good health. Some clones in this sample may be carry-over from other donors' samples. For the CDR3, the DNA is TGTGCCAGCACAGTCGCAGATACGCAGTATTTT. Translated: CASTVADTQYF.